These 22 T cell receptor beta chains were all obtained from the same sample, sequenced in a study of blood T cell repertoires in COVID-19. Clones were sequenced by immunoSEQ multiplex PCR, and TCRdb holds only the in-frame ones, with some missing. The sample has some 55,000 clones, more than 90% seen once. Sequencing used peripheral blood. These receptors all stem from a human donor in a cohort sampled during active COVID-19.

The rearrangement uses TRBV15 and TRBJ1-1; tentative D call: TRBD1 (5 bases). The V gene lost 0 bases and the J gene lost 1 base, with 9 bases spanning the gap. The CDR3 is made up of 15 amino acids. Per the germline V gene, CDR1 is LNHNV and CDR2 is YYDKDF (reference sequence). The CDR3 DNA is TGTGCCACCAGCAGAGATGTTAGGGGGAACACTGAAGCTTTCTTT. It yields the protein CATSRDVRGNTEAFF.

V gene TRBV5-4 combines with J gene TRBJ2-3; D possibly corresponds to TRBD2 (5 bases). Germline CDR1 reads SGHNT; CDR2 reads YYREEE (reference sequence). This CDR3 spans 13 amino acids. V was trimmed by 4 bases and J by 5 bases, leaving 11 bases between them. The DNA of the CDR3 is TGTGCCAGCAGCCTCGACTATCGAGATACGCAGTATTTT. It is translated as CASSLDYRDTQYF.

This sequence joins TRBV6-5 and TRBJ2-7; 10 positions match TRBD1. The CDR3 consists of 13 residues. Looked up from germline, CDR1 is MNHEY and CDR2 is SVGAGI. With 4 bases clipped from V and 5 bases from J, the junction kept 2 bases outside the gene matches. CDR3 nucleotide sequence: TGTGCCAGCAGTTCAGGACAGGGGGACGAGCAGTACTTC. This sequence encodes CASSSGQGDEQYF.

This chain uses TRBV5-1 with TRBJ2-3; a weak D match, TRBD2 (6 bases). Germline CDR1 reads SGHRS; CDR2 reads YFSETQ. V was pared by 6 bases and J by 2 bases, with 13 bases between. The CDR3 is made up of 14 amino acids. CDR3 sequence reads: CASNRGVITDTQYF. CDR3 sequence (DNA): TGCGCCAGCAATCGCGGGGTTATCACAGATACGCAGTATTTT.

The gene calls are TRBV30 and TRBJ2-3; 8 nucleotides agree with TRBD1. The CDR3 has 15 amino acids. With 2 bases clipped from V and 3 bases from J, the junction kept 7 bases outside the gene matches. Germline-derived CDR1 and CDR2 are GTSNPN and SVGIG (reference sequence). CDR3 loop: CAWSLQGAWTDTQYF. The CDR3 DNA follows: TGTGCCTGGAGTCTTCAGGGGGCTTGGACAGATACGCAGTATTTT. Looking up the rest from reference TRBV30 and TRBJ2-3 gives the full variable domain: SQTIHQWPATLVQPVGSPLSLECTVEGTSNPNLYWYRQAAGRGLQLLFYSVGIGQISSEVPQNLSASRPQDRQFILSSKKLLLSDSGFYLCAWSLQGAWTDTQYFGPGTRLTVL.

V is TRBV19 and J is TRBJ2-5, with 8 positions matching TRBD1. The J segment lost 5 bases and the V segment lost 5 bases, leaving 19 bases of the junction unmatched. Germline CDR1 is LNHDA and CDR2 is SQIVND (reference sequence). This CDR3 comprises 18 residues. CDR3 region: CASSQVQREQGARETQYF. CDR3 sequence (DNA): TGTGCCAGTAGTCAAGTTCAGCGTGAGCAGGGGGCTCGTGAGACCCAGTACTTC.

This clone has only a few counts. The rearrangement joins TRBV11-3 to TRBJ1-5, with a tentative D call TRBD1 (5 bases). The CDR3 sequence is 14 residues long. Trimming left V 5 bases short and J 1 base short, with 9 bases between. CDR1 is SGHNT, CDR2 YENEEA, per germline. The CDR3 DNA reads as TGTGCCAGCAGCCAGAGACAGAGCAATCAGCCCCAGCATTTT. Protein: CASSQRQSNQPQHF.

The CDR3 loop is CASTSDHARDTQYF. Written as DNA, the CDR3 is TGTGCCAGCACATCCGATCATGCACGGGATACGCAGTATTTT. V is TRBV5-6 and J is TRBJ2-3; D gene unclear. The CDR3 has 14 amino acids. The V gene's germline CDR1 is SGHDT and CDR2 YYEEEE. The germline V and J ends were trimmed by 6 bases and 6 bases, with 17 bases remaining between them.

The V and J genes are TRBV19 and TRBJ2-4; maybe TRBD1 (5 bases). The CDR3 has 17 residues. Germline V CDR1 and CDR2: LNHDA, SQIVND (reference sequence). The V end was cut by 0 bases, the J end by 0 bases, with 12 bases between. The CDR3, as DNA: TGTGCCAGTAGTATAGAATGGGGCCGACTAGCCAAAAACATTCAGTACTTC. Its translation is CASSIEWGRLAKNIQYF.

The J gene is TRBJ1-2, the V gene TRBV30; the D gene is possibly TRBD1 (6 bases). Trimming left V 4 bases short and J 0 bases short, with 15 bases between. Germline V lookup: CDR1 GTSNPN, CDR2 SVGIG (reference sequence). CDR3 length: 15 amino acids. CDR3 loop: CAWNPLGAPNYGYTF. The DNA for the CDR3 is TGTGCCTGGAACCCTTTGGGGGCCCCTAACTATGGCTACACCTTC.

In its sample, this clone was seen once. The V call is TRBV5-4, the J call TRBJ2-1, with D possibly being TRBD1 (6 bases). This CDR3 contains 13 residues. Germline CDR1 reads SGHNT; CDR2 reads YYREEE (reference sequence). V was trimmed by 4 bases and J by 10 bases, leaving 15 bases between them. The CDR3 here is CASSRDTLGEQFF. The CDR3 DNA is TGTGCCAGCAGCCGGGACACCTTAGGCGAGCAGTTCTTC.

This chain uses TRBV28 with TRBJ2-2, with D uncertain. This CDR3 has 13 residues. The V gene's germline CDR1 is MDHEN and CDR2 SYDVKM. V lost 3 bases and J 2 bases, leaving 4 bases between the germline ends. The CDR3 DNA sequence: TGTGCCAGCAGTTTTCTCAACACCGGGGAGCTGTTTTTT. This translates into CASSFLNTGELFF.

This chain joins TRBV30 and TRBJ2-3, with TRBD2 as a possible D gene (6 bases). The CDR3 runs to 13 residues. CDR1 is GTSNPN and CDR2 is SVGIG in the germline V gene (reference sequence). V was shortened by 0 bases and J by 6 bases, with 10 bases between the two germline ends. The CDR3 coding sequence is TGTGCCTGGAGTGTACTAGCTTCCGATACGCAGTATTTT. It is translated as CAWSVLASDTQYF. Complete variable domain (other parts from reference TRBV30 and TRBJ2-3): SQTIHQWPATLVQPVGSPLSLECTVEGTSNPNLYWYRQAAGRGLQLLFYSVGIGQISSEVPQNLSASRPQDRQFILSSKKLLLSDSGFYLCAWSVLASDTQYFGPGTRLTVL.

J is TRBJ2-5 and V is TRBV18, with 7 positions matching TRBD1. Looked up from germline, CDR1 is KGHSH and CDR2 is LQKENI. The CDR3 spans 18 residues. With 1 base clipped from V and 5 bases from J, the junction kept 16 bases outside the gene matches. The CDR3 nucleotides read TGTGCCAGCTCACCACGACAGATGACAGGGTTTTATTCGGAGACCCAGTACTTC. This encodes CASSPRQMTGFYSETQYF.

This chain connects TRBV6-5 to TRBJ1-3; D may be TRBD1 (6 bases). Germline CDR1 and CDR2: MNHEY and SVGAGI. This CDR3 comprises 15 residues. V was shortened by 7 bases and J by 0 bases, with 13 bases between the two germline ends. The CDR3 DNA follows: TGTGCCAGCACTAGGGACAACCGCTCTGGAAACACCATATATTTT. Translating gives CASTRDNRSGNTIYF.

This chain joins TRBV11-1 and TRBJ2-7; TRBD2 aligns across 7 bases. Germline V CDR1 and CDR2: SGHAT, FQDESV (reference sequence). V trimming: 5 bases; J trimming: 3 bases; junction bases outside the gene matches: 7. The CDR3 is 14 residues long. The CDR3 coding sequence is TGTGCCAGCAGCACAAGCGGGGCGGGCTACGAGCAGTACTTC. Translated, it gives CASSTSGAGYEQYF.

CDR3 DNA: TGTGCCAGCAAGGCGGTCTGGGACAGGGAGGACGAGCAGTACTTC. Translated: CASKAVWDREDEQYF. The J gene is TRBJ2-7, the V gene TRBV2; TRBD1 agrees at 9 bases. The length of the CDR3 is 15 residues. Germline lookup yields CDR1 SNHLY and CDR2 FYNNEI. Trimming took 7 bases from V and 5 from J; bases not matched to a gene: 12.

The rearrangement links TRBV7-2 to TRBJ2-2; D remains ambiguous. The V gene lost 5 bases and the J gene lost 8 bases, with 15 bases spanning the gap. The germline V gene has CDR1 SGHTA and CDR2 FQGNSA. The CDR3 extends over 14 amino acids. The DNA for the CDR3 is TGTGCCAGCAGCCCCCAACAAGTTTCGGGGGAGCTGTTTTTT. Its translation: CASSPQQVSGELFF.

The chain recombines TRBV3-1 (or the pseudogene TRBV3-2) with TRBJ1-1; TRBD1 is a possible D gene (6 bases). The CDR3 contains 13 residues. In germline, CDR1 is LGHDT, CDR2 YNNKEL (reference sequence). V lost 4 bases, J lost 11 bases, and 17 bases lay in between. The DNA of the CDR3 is TGTGCCAGCAGCCCTCGGGACACTCGCTGGGCTTTCTTT. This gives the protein CASSPRDTRWAFF.

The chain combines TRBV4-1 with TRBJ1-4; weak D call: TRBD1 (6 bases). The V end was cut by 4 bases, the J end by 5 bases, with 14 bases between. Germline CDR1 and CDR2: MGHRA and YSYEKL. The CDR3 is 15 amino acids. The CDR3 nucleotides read TGCGCCAGCAGCCTACCCGGGACACCGAATGAAAAACTGTTTTTT. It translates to CASSLPGTPNEKLFF.

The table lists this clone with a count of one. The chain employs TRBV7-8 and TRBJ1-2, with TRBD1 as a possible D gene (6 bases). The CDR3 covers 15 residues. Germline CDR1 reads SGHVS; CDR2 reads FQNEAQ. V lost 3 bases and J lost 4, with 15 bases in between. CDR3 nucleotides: TGTGCCAGCAGCTTCGGACAGCTCGAGGTCTATGGCTACACCTTC. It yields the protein CASSFGQLEVYGYTF.

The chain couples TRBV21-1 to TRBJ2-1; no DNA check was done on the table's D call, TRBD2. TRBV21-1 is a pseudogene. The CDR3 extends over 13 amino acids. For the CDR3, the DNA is TGTGCCAGCAGAAGGACTCTCAACAATGAGCAGTTCTTC. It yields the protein CASRRTLNNEQFF.